This T cell receptor (beta chain) was obtained from a study of T-cell memory formation after mild COVID-19. This CDR3 contains 15 residues. With 2 bases clipped from V and 4 bases from J, the junction kept 5 bases outside the gene matches. Germline V gene data show CDR1 as SEHNR and CDR2 as FQNEAQ (reference sequence). TCRdb ran MiXCR on the 5' RACE reads and lists one entry per CDR3 protein. This sample has some 320,000 distinct CDR3 sequences, with 15% to 20% found just once. The TCR comes from a man younger than 30 who had mild COVID-19 (a few samples of this study predate the infection). Cell type and time point are not known. V gene TRBV7-9 combines with J gene TRBJ2-7; 10 bases map to TRBD1. Sequencing used PBMCs or a T cell subset sorted from them (not recorded which). The chain's CDR3 is CASSLWRDRGYEQYV. The CDR3 DNA follows: TGTGCCAGCAGCTTATGGAGGGACAGGGGATACGAGCAGTACGTC.